The clone carrying this TCR beta chain is a singleton in its sample. The junction shows a germline mismatch at one end, possibly a read error. The germline V gene has CDR1 MNHNS and CDR2 SASEGT. The CDR3 is made up of 16 amino acids. Both TRBC1 and TRBC2 were covered by a beta constant-region primer of two equimolar oligonucleotides. TCRdb fed the UMI-ligation and nested PCR reads into MiXCR, producing one record per CDR3 protein. The sample shows approximately 82,000 distinct CDR3 sequences, approximately 6.5% of them seen only once. This specimen belongs to a study of naive and memory T cell subsets.

The genes are TRBV6-1 and TRBJ2-1; the D gene is possibly TRBD1 (6 bases). The sample consisted of central memory CD4+ T cells from blood. This clonotype was sampled from a human donor in good health. For the CDR3, the DNA is TGTGGCAGCCGAGAACAGGGCAGTGCCTCCTACAATGAGCAGTTCTTC. As protein: CGSREQGSASYNEQFF.